Presented here are 13 T cell receptor beta chains from one specimen sequenced in a study of blood T cells in healthy people across ages. A sample-barcoded 5' primer and a J-beta primer mix were used in a second PCR of roughly 6 to 11 cycles. Via MiXCR, TCRdb re-called the 5' RACE reads, giving one row per CDR3 protein. The sample carries hundreds of thousands of distinct CDR3 sequences, under 70% recorded once. Sequencing used blood. Receptors originate from a man between 60 and 70 years old in good health.

The chain has TRBV10-2 and TRBJ2-5; D is undetermined. The V gene lost 4 bases and the J gene lost 1 base, with 7 bases spanning the gap. The CDR3 length is 13 residues. CDR1 and CDR2 (germline): WSHSY, SAAADI. The CDR3 sequence: CASSGAFQETQYF. The CDR3 region has the DNA TGCGCCAGCAGTGGGGCGTTCCAAGAGACCCAGTACTTC.

This clonotype was picked up a small number of times. The gene calls are TRBV6-1 and TRBJ2-2; 7 bases match TRBD1. The CDR3 is 14 residues long. With V trimmed by 7 bases and J by 4 bases, 6 bases remained unmatched. Per the germline V gene, CDR1 is MNHNS and CDR2 is SASEGT. The CDR3 nucleotides are TGTGCCAGCACTCGGGACAGCCTCACCGGGGAGCTGTTTTTT. It yields the protein CASTRDSLTGELFF.

As to this clonotype: At one boundary the junction diverges from the germline segment, which might be a read error. The CDR3 DNA is TGTGTCATCAGTGAGACGACCGTACAGAATCAGCCCCAGCATTTT. The encoded protein is CVISETTVQNQPQHF. The genes are TRBV10-3 and TRBJ1-5; D unresolved. The germline gives CDR1 ENHRY, CDR2 SYGVKD. The CDR3 runs to 15 residues.

This rearrangement joins TRBV28 to TRBJ2-3, with 11 bases identical to TRBD1. Germline V gives CDR1 MDHEN, CDR2 SYDVKM. This CDR3 contains 16 residues. Trimming removed 7 bases from V and 4 bases from J; junction bases left unmatched: 10. The CDR3 DNA follows: TGTGCCAGCAATCCTCCCGGGACAGGGGGGGCAGATACGCAGTATTTT. This gives the protein CASNPPGTGGADTQYF.

V and J are TRBV11-2 and TRBJ2-5; TRBD1 aligns across 8 bases. Germline V lookup: CDR1 SGHAT, CDR2 FQNNGV. The CDR3 length is 16 residues. Losses at the gene ends were 0 bases for V and 5 bases for J; bases not matched to a gene: 8. In nucleotides, the CDR3 is TGTGCCAGCAGCTTAGATCTTGGTACAGGGGGGGAGACCCAGTACTTC. Translated: CASSLDLGTGGETQYF.

The rearrangement uses TRBV4-1 and TRBJ1-2; D gene unclear. Germline V gene data show CDR1 as MGHRA and CDR2 as YSYEKL. Trimming took 2 bases from V and 4 from J, leaving 14 bases between them. This CDR3 spans 15 amino acids. The CDR3 reads CASSQPLRQLYGYTF. CDR3 DNA: TGCGCCAGCAGCCAACCACTTAGGCAGCTCTATGGCTACACCTTC.

J is TRBJ2-3 and V is TRBV6-1; the match to TRBD1 covers 10 bases. The germline gives CDR1 MNHNS, CDR2 SASEGT. The CDR3 runs 16 residues. V lost 7 bases and J lost 5; bases outside the gene matches: 12. In DNA form, the CDR3 reads TGTGCCAGCATCCTTTCGGGACAGGGGCAGGTAGATACGCAGTATTTT. Encoded protein: CASILSGQGQVDTQYF.

The V call is TRBV18, the J call TRBJ1-2; a weak D match, TRBD1 (5 bases). V lost 7 bases to trimming and J lost 2 bases, with 26 bases between them. Germline V gene lookup returns CDR1 KGHSH and CDR2 LQKENI. The CDR3 contains 18 residues. CDR3 protein: CASLRVGPGQGINYGYTF. DNA of the CDR3: TGTGCCAGCTTACGCGTCGGCCCAGGGCAGGGAATCAACTATGGCTACACCTTC.

This sequence joins TRBV20-1 and TRBJ2-2; no firm D call. The CDR3 consists of 11 residues. Trimming shortened V by 6 bases and J by 7 bases, and 9 bases separated the two germline ends. Germline CDR1 DFQATT, CDR2 SNEGSKA (reference sequence). The CDR3 loop is CSAPSVGELFF. Written as DNA, the CDR3 is TGCAGTGCCCCGTCAGTCGGGGAGCTGTTTTTT.

The chain has TRBV28 and TRBJ1-1; D remains unclear. Looked up from germline, CDR1 is MDHEN and CDR2 is SYDVKM. Trimming pared 4 bases from V and 11 bases from J, leaving 14 bases between. This CDR3 spans 12 amino acids. Here the CDR3 reads CASSSGPSEAFF. CDR3 bases: TGTGCCAGCAGTTCCGGACCGAGTGAGGCTTTCTTT.

V and J are TRBV27 and TRBJ2-2; 9 nucleotides agree with TRBD1. This CDR3 is built from 16 residues. Germline V CDR1 and CDR2: MNHEY, SMNVEV (reference sequence). V was clipped by 0 bases and J by 2 bases; unmatched bases: 1. CDR3 in amino acids: CASSLSTGGNTGELFF. CDR3 DNA sequence: TGTGCCAGCAGTTTATCGACAGGGGGTAACACCGGGGAGCTGTTTTTT.

The rearrangement uses TRBV20-1 and TRBJ2-7; 8 nucleotides align to TRBD2. Losses at the gene ends were 6 bases for V and 7 bases for J; bases not matched to a gene: 14. The CDR3 is 14 residues long. CDR1 DFQATT and CDR2 SNEGSKA come from the germline V gene (reference sequence). This CDR3 is CSARSGGDYNEQYF. The CDR3 DNA is TGCAGTGCGAGAAGCGGGGGAGATTACAATGAGCAGTACTTC.

The chain is built from TRBV6-1 and TRBJ2-1; the match to TRBD2 covers 11 bases. This CDR3 comprises 14 residues. Germline values: CDR1 MNHNS, CDR2 SASEGT. After removal of 7 bases from V and 4 bases from J, the junction contained 3 bases not matched to a gene. The chain's CDR3 is CASNGLAGYNEQFF. The DNA for the CDR3 is TGTGCCAGCAACGGACTAGCGGGTTACAATGAGCAGTTCTTC.